This passage covers 26 T cell receptor beta chains from one sample sequenced in a study of regulatory T cells in long-lasting Graves disease. CDR3 regions were amplified by Arm-PCR using iRepertoire HTBI primers to build TCR beta libraries. TCRdb reprocessed the multiplex PCR reads with MiXCR, giving one entry per CDR3 protein. The sample has almost 350,000 distinct CDR3 sequences; around a fifth are singletons. Time point defined: persistent/refractory GD, antithyroid drugs over 5 years with positive TRAb. PBMC RNA was the source of the TCR library. The sample was peripheral blood mononuclear cells (PBMCs), taken when the disease was refractory, from a patient treated with antithyroid drugs. The receptors here all came from a female donor with Graves disease.

In its sample, this clonotype was seen many times. The V and J genes are TRBV2 and TRBJ2-7; D is unclear. The CDR3 covers 10 residues. Germline V gene sequence: CDR1 SNHLY, CDR2 FYNNEI. V dropped 9 bases and J dropped 5 bases, with 8 bases sitting between them. The CDR3 bases are TGTGCCAGTTCGTGGGACGAGCAGTACTTC. This gives the protein CASSWDEQYF.

At least ten counts were recorded for this clonotype. V is TRBV10-3 and J is TRBJ2-7; D gene ambiguous. The CDR3 consists of 16 residues. Trimming removed 3 bases from V and 3 bases from J, with 18 bases in between. Germline loops: CDR1 ENHRY, CDR2 SYGVKD. The CDR3 is CAISDRTVLPFYEQYF. In nucleotides, the CDR3 is TGTGCCATCAGTGACCGGACCGTCCTCCCTTTCTACGAGCAGTACTTC.

This clonotype was counted between two and nine times. This sequence joins TRBV18 and TRBJ1-5; the match to TRBD1 covers 11 bases. Germline CDR1 KGHSH, CDR2 LQKENI. Losses at the gene ends were 4 bases for V and 7 bases for J; bases not matched to a gene: 6. CDR3 length: 15 amino acids. CDR3 region: CASSRTGQGVQPQHF. The CDR3 nucleotides are TGTGCCAGCTCACGGACGGGACAGGGGGTCCAGCCCCAGCATTTT.

The CDR3 loop is CSARALDTRSGELFF. Written as DNA, the CDR3 is TGCAGTGCTAGAGCTTTGGACACTCGAAGTGGGGAGCTGTTTTTT. This sequence joins TRBV20-1 and TRBJ2-2, with D maybe TRBD1 (5 bases). The V gene lost 1 base and the J gene lost 8 bases, with 17 bases spanning the gap. The CDR3 totals 15 residues. The germline gives CDR1 DFQATT, CDR2 SNEGSKA (reference sequence).

This clonotype was picked up a small number of times. The chain is built from TRBV3-1 and TRBJ2-7; 9 bases are a match to TRBD2. The CDR3 sequence is 18 residues long. CDR1 and CDR2 (germline): LGHDT, YNNKEL (reference sequence). Trimming removed 0 bases from V and 3 bases from J; junction bases left unmatched: 12. The CDR3 coding sequence is TGTGCCAGCAGCCAAGAGTTGCGGGGGGGCCTCCCGCTCTACGAGCAGTACTTC. This encodes CASSQELRGGLPLYEQYF.

This clonotype has more than one count but fewer than ten. The rearrangement joins TRBV12-3 or TRBV12-4 to TRBJ2-3; D gene unclear. The CDR3 covers 13 residues. V lost 6 bases and J 2 bases, leaving 9 bases between the germline ends. DNA for the CDR3: TGTGCCAGCAGCATCATACTCACAGATACGCAGTATTTT. Translating it yields CASSIILTDTQYF.

This clonotype was picked up a small number of times. The rearrangement joins TRBV7-2 to TRBJ2-2; D is tentatively TRBD1 or TRBD2 (6 bases each). V was clipped by 5 bases and J by 1 base, with 14 bases between them. CDR3 length equals 16 residues. Germline CDR1 reads SGHTA; CDR2 reads FQGNSA. The CDR3 region has the DNA TGTGCCAGCAGCCCGCAGGGGACTTTGAACACCGGGGAGCTGTTTTTT. Translation gives CASSPQGTLNTGELFF. Variable domain in full (rest from reference TRBV7-2 and TRBJ2-2): GAGVSQSPSNKVTEKGKDVELRCDPISGHTALYWYRQSLGQGLEFLIYFQGNSAPDKSGLPSDRFSAERTGGSVSTLTIQRTQQEDSAVYLCASSPQGTLNTGELFFGEGSRLTVL.

V is TRBV28 and J is TRBJ2-3; tentative D call: TRBD2 (6 bases). Germline V gene sequence: CDR1 MDHEN, CDR2 SYDVKM. This CDR3 has 14 residues. V lost 2 bases and J 4 bases, leaving 10 bases between the germline ends. The CDR3 spells CASSLPWGADTQYF. The DNA for the CDR3 is TGTGCCAGCAGTTTACCATGGGGGGCAGATACGCAGTATTTT. The full variable domain, with the rest looked up from reference TRBV28 and TRBJ2-3, is DVKVTQSSRYLVKRTGEKVFLECVQDMDHENMFWYRQDPGLGLRLIYFSYDVKMKEKGDIPEGYSVSREKKERFSLILESASTNQTSMYLCASSLPWGADTQYFGPGTRLTVL.

This clonotype was seen many times. The rearrangement uses TRBV28 and TRBJ2-7, with D possibly TRBD1 on 8 matching bases. The germline V gene encodes CDR1 MDHEN and CDR2 SYDVKM. The CDR3 contains 16 residues. V shed 8 bases and J shed 1 base, with 21 bases lying between them. CDR3 nucleotides: TGTGCCAGCTCCCTGGGGGGGACAGGCAAATCCTACGAGCAGTACTTC. This encodes CASSLGGTGKSYEQYF.

This clonotype occurred many times. This chain joins TRBV11-2 and TRBJ1-5, with D tentatively TRBD1 (5 bases). V lost 3 bases and J 0 bases, leaving 9 bases between the germline ends. The germline V gene encodes CDR1 SGHAT and CDR2 FQNNGV. The CDR3 loop spans 15 amino acids. DNA for the CDR3: TGTGCCAGCAGCTTCGGAGGGGATAGCAATCAGCCCCAGCATTTT. Translated: CASSFGGDSNQPQHF. The whole variable domain, remainder taken from reference TRBV11-2 and TRBJ1-5, is EAGVAQSPRYKIIEKRQSVAFWCNPISGHATLYWYQQILGQGPKLLIQFQNNGVVDDSQLPKDRFSAERLKGVDSTLKIQPAKLEDSAVYLCASSFGGDSNQPQHFGDGTRLSIL.

The CDR3 region is CASSQVPGLQETQYF. DNA of the CDR3: TGCGCCAGCAGCCAAGTCCCAGGGCTTCAAGAGACCCAGTACTTC. The V call is TRBV4-3, the J call TRBJ2-5; possible D gene TRBD1, 5 bases. This CDR3 has 15 amino acids. Germline loops: CDR1 LGHNA, CDR2 YSLEER. Trimming removed 1 base at V and 2 bases at J, with 11 bases between.

The rearrangement uses TRBV5-6 and TRBJ2-7; 9 bases map to TRBD1. After removal of 5 bases from V and 4 bases from J, the junction contained 4 bases not matched to a gene. Germline lookup yields CDR1 SGHDT and CDR2 YYEEEE. This CDR3 has 13 residues. The CDR3 protein is CASSRQGGYEQYF. CDR3 nucleotide sequence: TGTGCCAGCAGTCGACAGGGGGGATACGAGCAGTACTTC.

This clonotype was seen only a few times. This rearrangement joins TRBV7-9 to TRBJ1-5; TRBD1 matches at 10 bases. This CDR3 is 15 amino acids long. CDR1 and CDR2 (germline): SEHNR, FQNEAQ (reference sequence). Trimming removed 4 bases from V and 3 bases from J; junction bases left unmatched: 3. The DNA of the CDR3 is TGTGCCAGCAGCTCAGGGACAGGGGCCAATCAGCCCCAGCATTTT. It is translated as CASSSGTGANQPQHF.

This clonotype came up a few times. The chain combines TRBV2 with TRBJ2-3; maybe TRBD2 (5 bases). The CDR3 runs 13 residues. Germline values: CDR1 SNHLY, CDR2 FYNNEI. The V end lost 4 bases, the J end lost 4 bases, and 9 bases lay between the germline ends. Here the CDR3 reads CASSGLAADTQYF. The CDR3, as DNA: TGTGCCAGCAGTGGCCTAGCCGCAGATACGCAGTATTTT.

Comments on this clonotype: A much more abundant neighbour one base away suggests this may be a read error. This rearrangement joins TRBV12-3 or TRBV12-4 to TRBJ1-1, with unresolved D. CDR3 length: 12 residues. The CDR3 loop reads CASSFMNTEALF. CDR3 nucleotide sequence: TGTGCCAGCAGTTTTATGAACACTGAAGCTCTCTTT.

This clonotype was recorded many times. The chain joins TRBV2 to TRBJ2-7; 10 bases are shared with TRBD1. The V gene end was trimmed by 6 bases and the J gene end by 4 bases; junction bases not matched to a gene: 6. CDR3 length: 14 amino acids. The germline gives CDR1 SNHLY, CDR2 FYNNEI. In nucleotides, the CDR3 is TGTGCCAGCAGATGGGACAGGGGAATATACGAGCAGTACTTC. The encoded protein is CASRWDRGIYEQYF.

This clonotype was observed at least ten times. The V call is TRBV29-1, the J call TRBJ1-1, with D hard to call. V lost 4 bases and J 4 bases, leaving 19 bases between the germline ends. This CDR3 contains 15 residues. The germline V gene encodes CDR1 SQVTM and CDR2 ANQGSEA. For the CDR3, the DNA is TGCAGCGTTGGTTATCAGGCCGGTTTGGGCACTGAAGCTTTCTTT. It is translated as CSVGYQAGLGTEAFF.

Details on this clonotype: This may stem from a read error, because a much larger clone lies one nucleotide away. This rearrangement joins TRBV28 to TRBJ2-2; D might be TRBD1 or TRBD2, each matching 6 bases. The CDR3 runs 15 residues. Germline V gene lookup returns CDR1 MDHEN and CDR2 SYDVKM. CDR3 DNA: TGTGCCAGCAGGCGCCCGGACAGCCCTCCCGGGGGGCTGTTTTTT. Amino acids: CASRRPDSPPGGLFF.

This clonotype was seen ten or more times. This sequence joins TRBV9 and TRBJ1-4, with D perhaps matching TRBD1 (5 bases). Germline V gene sequence: CDR1 SGDLS, CDR2 YYNGEE. This CDR3 has 16 residues. Trimming shortened V by 4 bases and J by 8 bases, and 21 bases separated the two germline ends. CDR3 coding DNA: TGTGCCAGCAGCCCGCGTTTCGGGGGAGGAGAGGAAAAACTGTTTTTT. Protein sequence: CASSPRFGGGEEKLFF.

This clonotype was seen a few times. This rearrangement joins TRBV18 to TRBJ1-5; maybe TRBD1 (5 bases). This CDR3 comprises 13 residues. V was trimmed by 5 bases and J by 7 bases, leaving 12 bases between them. The germline gives CDR1 KGHSH, CDR2 LQKENI. The CDR3 here is CASSRKGRQPQHF. CDR3 bases: TGTGCCAGCTCAAGGAAGGGGCGGCAGCCCCAGCATTTT.

Regarding this clonotype: This sequence may be a read error, since a much larger clone differs from it by one base. This chain uses TRBV4-3 with TRBJ1-4, with a weak D call TRBD1 (5 bases). Germline CDR1 is LGHNA and CDR2 is YSLEER. The CDR3 sequence is 18 residues long. V was shortened by 2 bases and J by 0 bases, with 16 bases between the two germline ends. CDR3 amino acids: CASSQQVQAGTTNEKLFF. The CDR3 bases are TGCGCCAGCAGCCAACAAGTACAGGCAGGAACAACTAATGAAAAACTGTTTTTT.

This clonotype was observed a handful of times. The chain carries TRBV19 and TRBJ2-5; possibly TRBD1 for D (5 bases). V shed 5 bases and J shed 6 bases, with 31 bases lying between them. Germline lookup yields CDR1 LNHDA and CDR2 SQIVND (reference sequence). This CDR3 has 19 residues. The CDR3 protein is CASSPRIAGLKGQDQTQYF. Written as DNA, the CDR3 is TGTGCCAGTAGTCCCCGGATTGCAGGTCTAAAGGGGCAAGATCAGACCCAGTACTTC. Full variable domain (outside the CDR3, taken from reference TRBV19 and TRBJ2-5): DGGITQSPKYLFRKEGQNVTLSCEQNLNHDAMYWYRQDPGQGLRLIYYSQIVNDFQKGDIAEGYSVSREKKESFPLTVTSAQKNPTAFYLCASSPRIAGLKGQDQTQYFGPGTRLLVL.

This clonotype was counted between two and nine times. The junction and the germline gene differ at one end; a read error may be behind it. This chain uses TRBV2 with TRBJ2-7, with D maybe TRBD1 (6 bases). The CDR3 is 17 residues long. Germline loops: CDR1 SNHLY, CDR2 FYNNEI. The CDR3 DNA reads TGTGCCAGCGGTGAAATAACCCGGACAGTTGAGTCAGACGAGCAGTACTTC. This sequence encodes CASGEITRTVESDEQYF.

J is TRBJ1-4 and V is TRBV29-1; unclear D gene. Per germline, CDR1 SQVTM and CDR2 ANQGSEA. The length of the CDR3 is 12 residues. Trimming shortened V by 3 bases and J by 6 bases, and 8 bases separated the two germline ends. The CDR3 here is CSVELRDEKLFF. CDR3 DNA sequence: TGCAGCGTTGAGTTGAGGGATGAAAAACTGTTTTTT.

Details on this clonotype: This is likely a read error, given that the CDR3 carries no conserved phenylalanine or tryptophan at its end. The chain couples TRBV7-9 to TRBJ1-2; no clear D gene. The CDR3 totals 15 residues. The germline CDR1 and CDR2 sequences are SEHNR and FQNEAQ (reference sequence). The germline V and J ends were trimmed by 4 bases and 0 bases, with 12 bases remaining between them. CDR3: CASSSLRLANYGYTL. CDR3 coding DNA: TGTGCCAGCAGCTCCTTACGGTTAGCTAACTATGGCTACACCTTA.

The table lists this clonotype with many counts. The rearrangement uses TRBV5-1 and TRBJ1-1, with D hard to call. The V end lost 0 bases, the J end lost 1 base, and 7 bases lay between the germline ends. Germline V gene sequence: CDR1 SGHRS, CDR2 YFSETQ. This CDR3 contains 14 residues. This CDR3 reads CASSLDGQNTEAFF. The CDR3 nucleotides are TGCGCCAGCAGCTTGGACGGGCAGAACACTGAAGCTTTCTTT.